A selection of T cell receptor beta chains follows, all from one sample in a study of T cell clones after liver transplantation. Repertoires were generated with immunoSEQ multiplex PCR, while TCRdb's copy carries only in-frame clones and drops some. The sample has more than 95,000 clones, about 86% seen once; the top ten hold around 2.9%. The sequencing here drew on CD4+ T cells from blood, taken around 4 years after liver transplant. Every receptor here comes from a human patient who received a liver transplant. Part of the T cells may come from the graft donor. Each CDR3 is given with its conserved first and last residue. Each record gives: J gene, V gene, CDR3 protein.

TRBJ2-3,TRBV2,CASRRTGSTTDTQYF
TRBJ2-1,TRBV7-2,CASSLGRRSYNEQFF
TRBJ1-5,TRBV29-1,CSVAGQANQPQHF
TRBJ1-1,TRBV7-2,CASRGREKSTAFF
TRBJ2-7,TRBV21-1,CASSKDPRLRGAGPSIYEQYF
TRBJ2-1,TRBV29-1,CSVEVGHVPYNEQFF
TRBJ2-3,TRBV6-5,CASRRDRVITDTQYF
TRBJ1-2,TRBV27,CASSLLGGAYGYTF
TRBJ2-7,TRBV7-6,CASASGGAEQYF
TRBJ2-3,TRBV5-3,CARSFRELSTDTQYF